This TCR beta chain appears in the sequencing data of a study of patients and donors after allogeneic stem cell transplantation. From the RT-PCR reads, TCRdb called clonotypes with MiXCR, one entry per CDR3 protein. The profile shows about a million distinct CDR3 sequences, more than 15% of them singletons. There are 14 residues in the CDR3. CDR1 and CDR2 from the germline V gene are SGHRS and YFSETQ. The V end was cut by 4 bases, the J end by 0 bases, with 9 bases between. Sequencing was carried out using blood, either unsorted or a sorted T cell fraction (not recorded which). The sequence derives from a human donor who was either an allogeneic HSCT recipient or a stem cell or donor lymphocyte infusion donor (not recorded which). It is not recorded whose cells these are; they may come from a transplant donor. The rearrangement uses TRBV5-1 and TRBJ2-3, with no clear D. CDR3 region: CASSLSFSTDTQYF. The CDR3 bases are TGCGCCAGCAGCCTTTCCTTTAGCACAGATACGCAGTATTTT.